This T cell receptor beta chain was identified in a study of breast tumors, draining lymph nodes, adjacent tissues. TCRdb re-derived calls from the multiplex PCR reads in MiXCR, one entry per CDR3 protein. This sample has about 22,000 distinct CDR3 sequences, with under 75% found just once. The CDR3 is 14 amino acids. Between the trimmed V and J ends, which lost 8 bases and 1 base, there was a span of 13 bases. Germline CDR1 is SGHTA and CDR2 is FQGNSA. The sequence was obtained from a female donor with breast cancer. Some clones in this sample may be carry-over from other donors' samples. The chain combines TRBV7-2 with TRBJ2-3; the D is unclear. Sequencing was carried out using tumor-adjacent breast tissue. The CDR3 DNA is TGTGCCAGCCATTTATCAACCCGCACAGATACGCAGTATTTT. This encodes CASHLSTRTDTQYF.